This passage covers 27 T cell receptor beta chains from one sample sequenced in a study of blood T cell repertoires in COVID-19 (dated by TCRdb to about 2020). Library construction relied on the immunoSEQ multiplex PCR assay. The clones in this table, taken by TCRdb from immuneACCESS, are in-frame only. Not every clone is retained; where verified, under half of the shortfall comes from an unresolved V gene, and the cause of the rest is unknown. In this sample the table shows around 280,000 clones, about 88% of which occur a single time. Together, the top ten hold over 1% of the sample. Material for sequencing was peripheral blood. The origin of the receptors is a man aged 65-85 years with acute or convalescent COVID-19.

This clone was seen once. The chain has TRBV15 and TRBJ1-5; 7 nucleotides match TRBD1. The germline V gene has CDR1 LNHNV and CDR2 YYDKDF (reference sequence). The CDR3 loop spans 16 amino acids. With V trimmed by 2 bases and J by 1 base, 5 bases remained unmatched. CDR3 amino acids: CATSRWGTVSNQPQHF. CDR3 DNA: TGTGCCACCAGCAGATGGGGGACAGTAAGCAATCAGCCCCAGCATTTT.

This chain connects TRBV23-1 to TRBJ2-7, with TRBD1 matching 11 bases. TRBV23-1 qualifies as an ORF whose function is uncertain. This CDR3 has 14 amino acids. Trimming took 4 bases from V and 5 from J; bases not matched to a gene: 4. CDR3 sequence reads: CASSPGQGGHEQYF. CDR3 DNA sequence: TGCGCCAGCAGTCCGGGACAGGGGGGCCACGAGCAGTACTTC.

The genes are TRBV3-1 (or the pseudogene TRBV3-2) and TRBJ2-3, with D possibly matching TRBD2 (6 bases). This CDR3 has 16 residues. The V gene's germline CDR1 is LGHDT and CDR2 YNNKEL (reference sequence). Trimming took 0 bases from V and 1 from J, leaving 11 bases between them. CDR3 amino acids: CASSQDLARGTDTQYF. The CDR3 coding sequence is TGTGCCAGCAGCCAAGATCTAGCGAGGGGCACAGATACGCAGTATTTT.

V usage is TRBV11-2 and J usage is TRBJ1-3, with D perhaps TRBD1 (6 bases). The CDR3 is 19 amino acids. The germline gives CDR1 SGHAT, CDR2 FQNNGV. Trimming removed 5 bases at V and 0 bases at J, with 23 bases between. In DNA, the CDR3 is TGTGCCAGCAGCACTGGAGCTGGACAGCCTGAGATCTCTGGAAACACCATATATTTT. It translates to CASSTGAGQPEISGNTIYF.

This chain uses TRBV25-1 with TRBJ1-4, with 7 bases matching TRBD1. Trimming removed 2 bases from V and 5 bases from J; junction bases left unmatched: 8. Germline V gives CDR1 MGHDK, CDR2 SYGVNS. The CDR3 is 16 residues long. As DNA, the CDR3 is TGTGCCAGCAGTGAAACCCTCCGGGACAGAAATGAAAAACTGTTTTTT. This translates into CASSETLRDRNEKLFF.

The V gene is TRBV3-1 (or the pseudogene TRBV3-2), the J gene TRBJ1-5; possible D gene TRBD1, 5 bases. Germline CDR1 is LGHDT and CDR2 is YNNKEL (reference sequence). CDR3 length: 13 residues. Trimming left V 1 base short and J 5 bases short, with 6 bases between. This CDR3 is CASSQVRDQPQHF. As DNA, the CDR3 is TGTGCCAGCAGCCAAGTCAGGGATCAGCCCCAGCATTTT.

The rearrangement joins TRBV6-5 to TRBJ2-1; TRBD2 matches 14 bases. The CDR3 consists of 14 residues. The ends lost 6 bases at V and 10 bases at J; junction bases unmatched: 5. Germline assignment: CDR1 MNHEY and CDR2 SVGAGI. CDR3 protein: CASRTSGGVGEQFF. The DNA of the CDR3 is TGTGCCAGCAGGACTAGCGGGGGGGTAGGCGAGCAGTTCTTC.

The J gene is TRBJ2-3, the V gene TRBV6-1; 8 positions match TRBD2. The junction had 2 bases not matched to a gene; V was cut back by 2 bases and J by 7 bases. Germline lookup yields CDR1 MNHNS and CDR2 SASEGT. The CDR3 runs 13 residues. CDR3 protein: CASSERLANTQYF. CDR3 coding DNA: TGTGCCAGCAGTGAAAGACTAGCGAATACGCAGTATTTT.

The rearrangement links TRBV13 to TRBJ1-2, with D perhaps matching TRBD1 (5 bases). Germline-derived CDR1 and CDR2 are PRHDT and FYEKMQ (reference sequence). V lost 8 bases and J 5 bases, leaving 12 bases between the germline ends. The CDR3 consists of 12 residues. Here the CDR3 reads CASGRGSYGYTF. CDR3 nucleotide sequence: TGTGCCAGCGGTCGGGGGTCATATGGCTACACCTTC.

As regards this clone: This sample includes further DNA sequences coding for the same CDR3. V is TRBV9 and J is TRBJ2-1, with D maybe TRBD2 (6 bases). The ends were cut back, 4 bases at V and 4 bases at J, with 15 bases in the middle. CDR1 and CDR2 (germline): SGDLS, YYNGEE. The CDR3 extends over 15 amino acids. CDR3 sequence (DNA): TGTGCCAGCAGCCCCCGTCGGGAGTCGTACAATGAGCAGTTCTTC. Protein sequence: CASSPRRESYNEQFF.

The chain joins TRBV2 to TRBJ2-1; 8 bases line up with TRBD2. Germline V gene sequence: CDR1 SNHLY, CDR2 FYNNEI. V lost 7 bases to trimming and J lost 13 bases; unmatched junction nucleotides: 6. This CDR3 is built from 11 residues. The CDR3 sequence is CASTGGGPQFF. DNA of the CDR3: TGTGCCAGCACCGGGGGGGGGCCCCAGTTCTTC.

The rearrangement uses TRBV6-2 or TRBV6-3 and TRBJ1-2, with D hard to call. Germline V gene lookup returns CDR1 MNHEY and CDR2 SVGEGT. The CDR3 is made up of 15 amino acids. The V gene lost 4 bases and the J gene lost 2 bases, with 14 bases spanning the gap. The CDR3 DNA follows: TGTGCCAGCAGTTTCCCCCGTCTTAGAAACTATGGCTACACCTTC. Translating it yields CASSFPRLRNYGYTF.

The chain uses TRBV11-3 and TRBJ2-2, with D possibly TRBD1 on 6 matching bases. Deletions cut 4 bases from V and 7 bases from J, with 16 bases between. This CDR3 spans 15 amino acids. Per the germline V gene, CDR1 is SGHNT and CDR2 is YENEEA. DNA for the CDR3: TGTGCCAGCAGCTCTGTTCAGGGGCGAGGCGGGGAGCTGTTTTTT. It codes for CASSSVQGRGGELFF.

V gene TRBV5-4 combines with J gene TRBJ1-2; 9 nucleotides align to TRBD1. The V gene end was trimmed by 4 bases and the J gene end by 4 bases; junction bases not matched to a gene: 5. The germline V gene has CDR1 SGHNT and CDR2 YYREEE (reference sequence). The CDR3 contains 14 residues. In DNA, the CDR3 is TGTGCCAGCAGCGAGGGACAGGGAGGCTATGGCTACACCTTC. Amino acids: CASSEGQGGYGYTF.

The rearrangement joins TRBV18 to TRBJ1-4; 8 bases line up with TRBD1. Germline trimming cut 3 bases from V and 3 bases from J; bases unmatched to any gene: 6. This CDR3 is built from 16 residues. The germline V gene encodes CDR1 KGHSH and CDR2 LQKENI. The CDR3 sequence: CASSPYRGLPNEKLFF. In nucleotides, the CDR3 is TGTGCCAGCTCACCCTACAGGGGGTTACCTAATGAAAAACTGTTTTTT.

This clone was observed a few times. This sequence joins TRBV7-9 and TRBJ1-4; no clear D gene. This CDR3 region has 14 residues. Germline-derived CDR1 and CDR2 are SEHNR and FQNEAQ (reference sequence). Trimming left V 1 base short and J 6 bases short, with 9 bases between. CDR3 amino acids: CASSLGGAHEKLFF. The CDR3, as DNA: TGTGCCAGCAGCTTAGGGGGAGCCCATGAAAAACTGTTTTTT.

The rearrangement links TRBV4-2 to TRBJ1-6; 7 nucleotides match TRBD1. This CDR3 comprises 20 residues. With V trimmed by 0 bases and J by 9 bases, 20 bases remained unmatched. Per the germline V gene, CDR1 is LGHNA and CDR2 is YNFKEQ. The CDR3 nucleotides are TGTGCCAGCAGCCAAGATAGTAGGGGGCGTTCTGGGGTTGCTTCTTCACCCCTCCACTTT. Protein sequence: CASSQDSRGRSGVASSPLHF.

On this clone: Different DNA sequences within this sample yield the same CDR3. The chain is built from TRBV29-1 and TRBJ2-2; D remains ambiguous. Germline CDR1 and CDR2: SQVTM and ANQGSEA. The length of the CDR3 is 13 residues. V shed 1 base and J shed 3 bases, with 6 bases lying between them. CDR3 loop: CSVEGQYTGELFF. CDR3 sequence (DNA): TGCAGCGTTGAAGGGCAGTACACCGGGGAGCTGTTTTTT.

The chain has TRBV2 and TRBJ1-1, with TRBD1 as a possible D gene (5 bases). Germline lookup yields CDR1 SNHLY and CDR2 FYNNEI. The CDR3 loop spans 13 amino acids. Deletions cut 7 bases from V and 5 bases from J, with 14 bases between. The CDR3 coding sequence is TGTGCCAGCAAGGAGGGGAGGAAGACTGAAGCTTTCTTT. It codes for CASKEGRKTEAFF.

The chain joins TRBV7-2 to TRBJ1-3; no clear D. Germline V gives CDR1 SGHTA, CDR2 FQGNSA. This CDR3 contains 15 residues. V was shortened by 6 bases and J by 1 base, with 13 bases between the two germline ends. This CDR3 is CASRPARDSGNTIYF. CDR3 DNA sequence: TGTGCCAGCAGACCTGCGAGGGATTCTGGAAACACCATATATTTT.

This clone was seen more than once but under ten times. The chain carries TRBV27 and TRBJ2-7, with 7 positions matching TRBD1. CDR1 and CDR2 from the germline V gene are MNHEY and SMNVEV (reference sequence). The CDR3 consists of 13 residues. V shed 3 bases and J 3 bases; nucleotides not matched to a gene: 2. The CDR3 loop is CASSFQGDYEQYF. CDR3 sequence (DNA): TGTGCCAGCAGTTTCCAGGGGGACTACGAGCAGTACTTC.

The V gene is TRBV9, the J gene TRBJ2-7, with 11 bases aligning to TRBD2. CDR1 and CDR2 from the germline V gene are SGDLS and YYNGEE. V dropped 0 bases and J dropped 1; count of bases not matched to a gene: 3. The CDR3 has 16 residues. CDR3 residues: CASSVEASGGSYEQYF. The CDR3 coding sequence is TGTGCCAGCAGCGTAGAGGCTAGCGGGGGGTCCTACGAGCAGTACTTC. The variable domain in full, completed from reference TRBV9 and TRBJ2-7, reads DSGVTQTPKHLITATGQRVTLRCSPRSGDLSVYWYQQSLDQGLQFLIQYYNGEERAKGNILERFSAQQFPDLHSELNLSSLELGDSALYFCASSVEASGGSYEQYFGPGTRLTVT.

As concerns this clone: The same CDR3 also results from other DNA sequences found in this sample. J is TRBJ2-1 and V is TRBV3-1 (or the pseudogene TRBV3-2), with D perhaps TRBD1 (6 bases). The CDR3 sequence is 15 residues long. Trimming took off 1 base at V and 1 base at J, with 8 bases between the two ends. The germline CDR1 and CDR2 sequences are LGHDT and YNNKEL (reference sequence). The CDR3 sequence: CASSQVQGSYNEQFF. The DNA for the CDR3 is TGTGCCAGCAGCCAAGTACAGGGTTCCTACAATGAGCAGTTCTTC.

The chain employs TRBV6-4 and TRBJ1-2, with 7 bases matching TRBD1. Germline loops: CDR1 MRHNA, CDR2 SNTAGT. With V trimmed by 6 bases and J by 1 base, 11 bases remained unmatched. This CDR3 contains 16 residues. CDR3 coding DNA: TGTGCCAGCAGCCCTCGGACAGGACCACTTAACTATGGCTACACCTTC. Encoded protein: CASSPRTGPLNYGYTF.

The CDR3 loop is CASSSQGSGYTF. As DNA, the CDR3 is TGTGCCAGCAGCTCACAGGGATCTGGCTACACCTTC. This chain connects TRBV3-1 (or the pseudogene TRBV3-2) to TRBJ1-2; a weak D match, TRBD1 (6 bases). Germline V gene lookup returns CDR1 LGHDT and CDR2 YNNKEL (reference sequence). The V end lost 5 bases, the J end lost 7 bases, and 11 bases lay between the germline ends. CDR3 length equals 12 residues.

The chain couples TRBV6-1 to TRBJ2-5; 7 bases match TRBD2. The CDR3 sequence is 11 residues long. Unmatched junction bases numbered 5, after V lost 3 bases and J lost 13 bases. The germline V gene has CDR1 MNHNS and CDR2 SASEGT. The CDR3 DNA sequence: TGTGCCAGCAGTGATATTGGCGGGGGGTACTTC. It translates to CASSDIGGGYF.

This rearrangement joins TRBV19 to TRBJ1-5; D is unresolved. This CDR3 contains 13 residues. Trimming took 7 bases from V and 5 from J, leaving 12 bases between them. Looked up from germline, CDR1 is LNHDA and CDR2 is SQIVND (reference sequence). The CDR3 DNA reads as TGTGCCAGTACCCGGGTGGTGGATCAGCCCCAGCATTTT. This codes for CASTRVVDQPQHF.